This is a list of T cell receptor beta chains from one sample in a study of shared clonotypes between healthy human individuals. Data came from immunoSEQ multiplex PCR; TCRdb stores just in-frame clones and leaves some out. This sample carries 630,000 or so clones, nearly 98% of them seen once, and the ten largest clones take 0.25% to 0.35%. Input material: naive CD8+ T cells sorted from blood. Receptors were obtained from a man aged 25-45 years in good health. CDR3s include the opening cysteine and the closing phenylalanine or tryptophan. Each record gives: J gene, clone size, D gene, V gene, CDR3 protein, CDR3 DNA. The D gene is left open where the match is weak. Size is stated for part of the rows, as once, few or many counts, or as a class when the clone is expanded.

j_gene: TRBJ2-4
abundance: NA
d_gene: TRBD1
v_gene: TRBV7-9
CDR3aa: CASSTQGQGLDIQYF
CDR3nt: TGTGCCAGCAGCACCCAGGGACAGGGATTGGACATTCAGTACTTC

j_gene: TRBJ2-3
abundance: once
d_gene: NA
v_gene: TRBV7-2
CDR3aa: CASSLEVGTFNTDTQYF
CDR3nt: TGTGCCAGCAGCTTAGAGGTGGGGACATTCAACACAGATACGCAGTATTTT

j_gene: TRBJ2-3
abundance: once
d_gene: NA
v_gene: TRBV7-9
CDR3aa: CASRPQASTDTQYF
CDR3nt: TGTGCCAGCAGACCCCAAGCTAGCACAGATACGCAGTATTTT

j_gene: TRBJ2-1
abundance: NA
d_gene: NA
v_gene: TRBV5-4
CDR3aa: CASSFRRTNSYNEQFF
CDR3nt: TGTGCCAGCAGCTTCAGAAGGACAAACTCCTACAATGAGCAGTTCTTC

j_gene: TRBJ2-5
abundance: NA
d_gene: TRBD1
v_gene: TRBV5-1
CDR3aa: CASSSQVTGGPQETQYF
CDR3nt: TGCGCCAGCAGTTCTCAGGTGACAGGGGGACCCCAAGAGACCCAGTACTTC

j_gene: TRBJ2-7
abundance: NA
d_gene: NA
v_gene: TRBV28
CDR3aa: CASRGDTGQYF
CDR3nt: TGTGCCAGCAGGGGGGACACGGGGCAGTACTTC

j_gene: TRBJ2-7
abundance: NA
d_gene: TRBD1
v_gene: TRBV2
CDR3aa: CAASRTGSDRSVEQYF
CDR3nt: TGTGCCGCATCGCGGACAGGATCTGACCGCTCCGTCGAGCAGTACTTC

j_gene: TRBJ1-5
abundance: NA
d_gene: NA
v_gene: TRBV30
CDR3aa: CAWTGGRGQPQHF
CDR3nt: TGTGCCTGGACTGGTGGACGGGGTCAGCCCCAGCATTTT

j_gene: TRBJ2-1
abundance: once
d_gene: TRBD2
v_gene: TRBV29-1
CDR3aa: CSVDGLAGRDYNEQFF
CDR3nt: TGCAGCGTTGATGGGCTAGCGGGTCGAGACTACAATGAGCAGTTCTTC

j_gene: TRBJ2-7
abundance: NA
d_gene: TRBD1
v_gene: TRBV29-1
CDR3aa: CSVETGGDGYEQYF
CDR3nt: TGCAGCGTTGAAACAGGGGGCGATGGTTACGAGCAGTACTTC

j_gene: TRBJ2-1
abundance: NA
d_gene: NA
v_gene: TRBV28
CDR3aa: CASTQGRGVYNEQFF
CDR3nt: TGTGCCAGCACTCAAGGCAGGGGGGTCTACAATGAGCAGTTCTTC

j_gene: TRBJ2-3
abundance: once
d_gene: NA
v_gene: TRBV15
CDR3aa: CATSRDDLAELTDTQYF
CDR3nt: TGTGCCACCAGCAGGGACGATTTGGCGGAACTCACAGATACGCAGTATTTT

j_gene: TRBJ2-2
abundance: NA
d_gene: TRBD1
v_gene: TRBV4-1
CDR3aa: CASSQVGGPGQGTGELFF
CDR3nt: TGCGCCAGCAGCCAAGTGGGGGGCCCGGGACAGGGGACCGGGGAGCTGTTTTTT

j_gene: TRBJ2-1
abundance: NA
d_gene: NA
v_gene: TRBV4-3
CDR3aa: CASSQRGRAEYNEQFF
CDR3nt: TGCGCCAGCAGCCAAAGGGGCAGGGCCGAGTACAATGAGCAGTTCTTC

j_gene: TRBJ1-1
abundance: NA
d_gene: NA
v_gene: TRBV5-8
CDR3aa: CASSWGVLGQMNTEAFF
CDR3nt: TGTGCCAGCAGCTGGGGGGTGCTCGGACAGATGAACACTGAAGCTTTCTTT

j_gene: TRBJ1-3
abundance: NA
d_gene: NA
v_gene: TRBV4-3
CDR3aa: CVSSQEWDTYSGNTIYF
CDR3nt: TGCGTCAGCAGCCAAGAGTGGGACACCTACTCTGGAAACACCATATATTTT

j_gene: TRBJ1-5
abundance: once
d_gene: NA
v_gene: TRBV7-2
CDR3aa: CASSLERGNQPQHF
CDR3nt: TGTGCCAGCAGCTTAGAGCGCGGGAATCAGCCCCAGCATTTT

j_gene: TRBJ2-7
abundance: NA
d_gene: NA
v_gene: TRBV18
CDR3aa: CASSPPIGRDEQYF
CDR3nt: TGTGCCAGCTCACCACCCATAGGGCGCGACGAGCAGTACTTC

j_gene: TRBJ2-7
abundance: NA
d_gene: NA
v_gene: TRBV30
CDR3aa: CAWSGSGLSSYEQYF
CDR3nt: TGTGCCTGGAGTGGAAGCGGGCTCAGCTCCTACGAGCAGTACTTC

j_gene: TRBJ1-1
abundance: NA
d_gene: NA
v_gene: TRBV7-6
CDR3aa: CASSLGANTEAFF
CDR3nt: TGTGCCAGCAGCTTAGGGGCGAACACTGAAGCTTTCTTT

j_gene: TRBJ2-5
abundance: NA
d_gene: NA
v_gene: TRBV28
CDR3aa: CASSKQGRQETQYF
CDR3nt: TGTGCCAGCAGCAAACAGGGACGACAAGAGACCCAGTACTTC

j_gene: TRBJ2-5
abundance: NA
d_gene: TRBD1
v_gene: TRBV7-3
CDR3aa: CASSPQGAEETQYF
CDR3nt: TGTGCCAGCAGCCCGCAGGGGGCCGAGGAGACCCAGTACTTC